The 30 T cell receptor beta chains reported below all come from one sample, sequenced in a study of memory CD4+ T cells and cytomegalovirus serostatus. Assay used: immunoSEQ multiplex PCR; TCRdb lists only in-frame clones, some missing. This table holds about 53,000 clones, roughly 81% found once. Single viable CD3+CD4+CD8-CD45RO+ cells were sorted as the memory CD4+ T cells. The material sequenced was memory CD4+ T cells from blood. These receptor sequences come from an adult in good health and CMV-seronegative.

This chain connects TRBV9 to TRBJ2-2; no definite D call. Germline-derived CDR1 and CDR2 are SGDLS and YYNGEE. Trimming took 4 bases from V and 6 from J, leaving 13 bases between them. This CDR3 is built from 14 residues. CDR3 sequence reads: CASSRKIPPGELFF. CDR3 bases: TGTGCCAGCAGCCGGAAAATCCCTCCCGGGGAGCTGTTTTTT.

This chain uses TRBV11-3 with TRBJ1-1; 8 bases line up with TRBD1. The V segment lost 5 bases and the J segment 1 base; nucleotides outside the gene matches: 12. Germline V gives CDR1 SGHNT, CDR2 YENEEA. The length of the CDR3 is 17 residues. CDR3 coding DNA: TGTGCCAGCAGCCTGTGGGGAACAGGGGGTTGGAACACTGAAGCTTTCTTT. Its translation: CASSLWGTGGWNTEAFF. Looking up the rest from reference TRBV11-3 and TRBJ1-1 gives the full variable domain: EAGVVQSPRYKIIEKKQPVAFWCNPISGHNTLYWYLQNLGQGPELLIRYENEEAVDDSQLPKDRFSAERLKGVDSTLKIQPAELGDSAVYLCASSLWGTGGWNTEAFFGQGTRLTVV.

Here the CDR3 DNA reads TGTGCCATCAGTGACTATGGCGGGAGGGGGGAGACCCAGTACTTC. Amino acids: CAISDYGGRGETQYF. The chain employs TRBV10-3 and TRBJ2-5; 9 bases fit TRBD2. CDR1 and CDR2 (germline): ENHRY, SYGVKD. The CDR3 is made up of 15 amino acids. V lost 3 bases and J lost 5; bases outside the gene matches: 7.

CDR3 amino acids: CASREGGGGYTF. DNA for the CDR3: TGTGCCAGCAGGGAAGGAGGGGGAGGCTACACCTTC. V usage is TRBV28 and J usage is TRBJ1-2; a weak D match, TRBD1 (6 bases). The CDR3 sequence is 12 residues long. V was clipped by 6 bases and J by 8 bases, with 13 bases between them. Germline V gives CDR1 MDHEN, CDR2 SYDVKM.

This chain uses TRBV19 with TRBJ2-1; D is possibly TRBD2 (5 bases). The CDR3 contains 14 residues. V lost 7 bases and J 8 bases, leaving 18 bases between the germline ends. The germline gives CDR1 LNHDA, CDR2 SQIVND (reference sequence). As DNA, the CDR3 is TGTGCCAGTATCCCCCGAGGGAGACTCGATGAGCAGTTCTTC. It specifies CASIPRGRLDEQFF.

The sample holds one count of this clone. This rearrangement joins TRBV5-1 to TRBJ2-1; 9 bases fit TRBD2. V was clipped by 8 bases and J by 5 bases; unmatched bases: 14. The CDR3 runs 16 residues. CDR1 SGHRS and CDR2 YFSETQ come from the germline V gene. The CDR3 bases are TGCGCCAGTCGGAGGAGGATTATAGCGGGAGACAATGAGCAGTTCTTC. It translates to CASRRRIIAGDNEQFF.

This chain joins TRBV6-1 and TRBJ2-7; 12 bases line up with TRBD1. The CDR3 extends over 16 amino acids. The germline V gene encodes CDR1 MNHNS and CDR2 SASEGT. Losses at the gene ends were 3 bases for V and 6 bases for J; bases not matched to a gene: 9. The CDR3 coding sequence is TGTGCCAGCAGTGACGGTGGGGACAGGGGGCGATCCGAGCAGTACTTC. Amino acid sequence: CASSDGGDRGRSEQYF.

This clone was counted a few times. This sequence joins TRBV6-1 and TRBJ1-5; possible D gene TRBD1, 5 bases. Trimming stripped 8 bases from V and 5 bases from J, with 13 bases between. The CDR3 covers 13 residues. Germline assignment: CDR1 MNHNS and CDR2 SASEGT. The CDR3 loop is CASGGGIYQPQHF. CDR3 nucleotides: TGTGCCAGCGGGGGGGGGATCTATCAGCCCCAGCATTTT.

CDR3 coding DNA: TGTGCCAGCAGCTCAATCTGGACAGGGATGAACACTGAAGCTTTCTTT. Amino acid sequence: CASSSIWTGMNTEAFF. V is TRBV5-6 and J is TRBJ1-1, with 8 bases matching TRBD1. The CDR3 has 16 amino acids. The germline V gene has CDR1 SGHDT and CDR2 YYEEEE. V shed 3 bases, J shed 0 bases, and the junction held 7 bases outside the gene matches.

In this sample, this clone turned up a few times. The chain has TRBV28 and TRBJ2-4; D unclear. Deletions cut 2 bases from V and 2 bases from J, with 1 base between. This CDR3 contains 12 residues. Germline CDR1 reads MDHEN; CDR2 reads SYDVKM. CDR3 DNA: TGTGCCAGCAGTTTAACCAAAAACATTCAGTACTTC. As protein: CASSLTKNIQYF.

The chain has TRBV9 and TRBJ2-7; 12 positions agree with TRBD1. Germline-derived CDR1 and CDR2 are SGDLS and YYNGEE. Unmatched junction bases numbered 6, after V lost 1 base and J lost 7 bases. CDR3 size: 15 residues. The CDR3 sequence: CASSVHGTGGLEQYF. CDR3 in DNA: TGTGCCAGCAGCGTACACGGGACAGGGGGCTTGGAGCAGTACTTC. The whole variable domain, remainder taken from reference TRBV9 and TRBJ2-7, is DSGVTQTPKHLITATGQRVTLRCSPRSGDLSVYWYQQSLDQGLQFLIQYYNGEERAKGNILERFSAQQFPDLHSELNLSSLELGDSALYFCASSVHGTGGLEQYFGPGTRLTVT.

This chain links TRBV4-3 with TRBJ1-3; 11 positions match TRBD1. With 5 bases clipped from V and 0 bases from J, the junction kept 9 bases outside the gene matches. This CDR3 is 18 amino acids long. From germline, CDR1 is LGHNA and CDR2 YSLEER. DNA of the CDR3: TGCGCCAGCAGCGACTCCGGGACAGGGGGGGCCTCTGGAAACACCATATATTTT. Protein sequence: CASSDSGTGGASGNTIYF.

V and J are TRBV7-9 and TRBJ2-7; 7 bases match TRBD1. Germline CDR1 and CDR2: SEHNR and FQNEAQ (reference sequence). V gave up 7 bases and J gave up 0 bases; unmatched junction bases: 12. The CDR3 is made up of 16 amino acids. The CDR3 DNA sequence: TGTGCCAGCACCTTTCCCCCCGGGACAGCCTCCTACGAGCAGTACTTC. This sequence encodes CASTFPPGTASYEQYF.

The chain employs TRBV2 and TRBJ2-1, with D perhaps TRBD2 (5 bases). Per the germline V gene, CDR1 is SNHLY and CDR2 is FYNNEI. Trimming cost V 4 bases and J 3 bases, with 10 bases left between them. The CDR3 is 14 amino acids. CDR3 nucleotide sequence: TGTGCCAGCAGTGGGTGGGAGTACTACAATGAGCAGTTCTTC. This translates into CASSGWEYYNEQFF.

The chain carries TRBV2 and TRBJ2-7; the D gene is possibly TRBD1 (6 bases). The V and J ends lost 6 bases and 4 bases respectively, with 13 bases between them. Germline V CDR1 and CDR2: SNHLY, FYNNEI. The CDR3 contains 13 residues. CDR3 amino acids: CASREDRVYEQYF. The CDR3, as DNA: TGTGCCAGCAGGGAGGACAGAGTTTACGAGCAGTACTTC.

This chain uses TRBV5-1 with TRBJ2-3; 7 bases line up with TRBD2. With 3 bases clipped from V and 2 bases from J, the junction kept 6 bases outside the gene matches. This CDR3 is built from 15 residues. Germline V gene lookup returns CDR1 SGHRS and CDR2 YFSETQ. The CDR3 spells CASSWEGMVTDTQYF. CDR3 nucleotide sequence: TGCGCCAGCAGCTGGGAGGGAATGGTCACAGATACGCAGTATTTT. The full variable domain, its missing parts supplied by reference TRBV5-1 and TRBJ2-3, is KAGVTQTPRYLIKTRGQQVTLSCSPISGHRSVSWYQQTPGQGLQFLFEYFSETQRNKGNFPGRFSGRQFSNSRSEMNVSTLELGDSALYLCASSWEGMVTDTQYFGPGTRLTVL.

The chain recombines TRBV29-1 with TRBJ1-4, with D perhaps TRBD1 (6 bases). Germline CDR1 reads SQVTM; CDR2 reads ANQGSEA. CDR3 length: 17 residues. V was shortened by 4 bases and J by 4 bases, with 22 bases between the two germline ends. The CDR3 region is CSVGELTGSGFNEKLFF. CDR3 DNA: TGCAGCGTTGGCGAACTGACAGGAAGCGGATTTAATGAAAAACTGTTTTTT.

This clone showed up just a few times. The rearrangement links TRBV19 to TRBJ1-3; the match to TRBD1 covers 7 bases. The CDR3 runs to 13 residues. V gave up 4 bases and J gave up 14 bases; unmatched junction bases: 11. Germline CDR1 is LNHDA and CDR2 is SQIVND (reference sequence). DNA of the CDR3: TGTGCCAGTAGTACTTCTACTTCGGACAGGCTATATTTT. Residues: CASSTSTSDRLYF.

This clone showed up just a few times. In DNA, the CDR3 is TGTGCCAGCAGCGTAGTTAAGGGTCGGCTGAACACCGGGGAGCTGTTTTTT. Amino acids: CASSVVKGRLNTGELFF. The rearrangement joins TRBV9 to TRBJ2-2; no clear D gene. V lost 0 bases and J lost 1, with 13 bases in between. The CDR3 runs to 17 residues. Per the germline V gene, CDR1 is SGDLS and CDR2 is YYNGEE.

The genes are TRBV6-6 and TRBJ2-5, with D perhaps TRBD1 or TRBD2 (5 bases each). V lost 2 bases, J lost 5 bases, and 12 bases lay in between. This CDR3 spans 14 amino acids. Germline V gives CDR1 MNHNY, CDR2 SVGAGI (reference sequence). The CDR3 here is CASSYGGSEETQYF. The CDR3 bases are TGTGCCAGCAGTTACGGGGGATCGGAGGAGACCCAGTACTTC.

The genes are TRBV20-1 and TRBJ2-1; a weak D match, TRBD1 (5 bases). V gave up 5 bases and J gave up 6 bases, with 8 bases separating them. Per germline, CDR1 DFQATT and CDR2 SNEGSKA (reference sequence). The CDR3 length is 11 residues. CDR3 in DNA: TGCAGTGCTGGAAGGGGCAATGAGCAGTTCTTC. Translating it yields CSAGRGNEQFF.

The gene calls are TRBV11-2 and TRBJ1-4; D gene uncertain. Deletions cut 2 bases from V and 8 bases from J, with 24 bases between. Germline values: CDR1 SGHAT, CDR2 FQNNGV. There are 18 residues in the CDR3. The CDR3 loop is CASSLSPRRRGLREKLFF. The CDR3 DNA reads as TGTGCCAGCAGCTTATCACCCCGAAGGCGTGGTCTCCGGGAAAAACTGTTTTTT.

V usage is TRBV14 and J usage is TRBJ1-6; TRBD1 matches 7 bases. The CDR3 is 14 amino acids. The V gene end was trimmed by 8 bases and the J gene end by 5 bases; junction bases not matched to a gene: 6. Germline V gene data show CDR1 as SGHDN and CDR2 as FVKESK. The CDR3 region is CASGAGGNNSPLHF. The CDR3 DNA reads as TGTGCCAGCGGGGCAGGGGGAAATAATTCACCCCTCCACTTT.

The chain employs TRBV5-6 and TRBJ2-2; D gene ambiguous. Germline lookup yields CDR1 SGHDT and CDR2 YYEEEE. This CDR3 contains 15 residues. V lost 6 bases and J 4 bases, leaving 16 bases between the germline ends. For the CDR3, the DNA is TGTGCCAGCAACCCAAGAAGGGCCCGCACCGGGGAGCTGTTTTTT. This encodes CASNPRRARTGELFF.

This clone appeared a single time. The CDR3 DNA reads TGTGCCAGCAGTGGACTCGGGGCAGGTACCTATGGCTACACCTTC. As protein: CASSGLGAGTYGYTF. The rearrangement uses TRBV25-1 and TRBJ1-2, with D possibly being TRBD1 (5 bases). The CDR3 runs 15 residues. The V gene lost 4 bases and the J gene lost 4 bases, with 16 bases spanning the gap. Germline-derived CDR1 and CDR2 are MGHDK and SYGVNS.

The chain combines TRBV7-9 with TRBJ2-7; D gene uncertain. The germline V gene has CDR1 SEHNR and CDR2 FQNEAQ (reference sequence). There are 12 residues in the CDR3. The V end was cut by 3 bases, the J end by 2 bases, with 5 bases between. The CDR3 nucleotides read TGTGCCAGCAGCTTCGACACCTACGAGCAGTACTTC. Translating gives CASSFDTYEQYF.

This clone was observed once. The V and J genes are TRBV7-2 and TRBJ1-5; D may be TRBD1 (6 bases). The CDR3 length is 16 residues. V lost 1 base, J lost 5 bases, and 15 bases lay in between. The germline V gene encodes CDR1 SGHTA and CDR2 FQGNSA. Written as DNA, the CDR3 is TGTGCCAGCAGCTTAGTGAGGGGGGCAAAGCATCAGCCCCAGCATTTT. Its translation: CASSLVRGAKHQPQHF.

This clone was seen a single time. The chain is built from TRBV6-6 and TRBJ2-7, with a possible D match to TRBD1 (6 bases). The CDR3 runs 14 residues. Germline values: CDR1 MNHNY, CDR2 SVGAGI (reference sequence). V was pared by 4 bases and J by 3 bases, with 13 bases between. CDR3 nucleotide sequence: TGTGCCAGCAGTTCACAGGGAACTTTCTACGAGCAGTACTTC. This gives the protein CASSSQGTFYEQYF.

The rearrangement joins TRBV5-6 to TRBJ2-3; D not resolved. V was trimmed by 1 base and J by 0 bases, leaving 9 bases between them. In germline, CDR1 is SGHDT, CDR2 YYEEEE. This CDR3 has 15 residues. The CDR3 reads CASSLYGSSTDTQYF. The CDR3 coding sequence is TGTGCCAGCAGCTTGTACGGCTCTAGCACAGATACGCAGTATTTT. Filled out from reference TRBV5-6 and TRBJ2-3, the complete variable domain reads DAGVTQSPTHLIKTRGQQVTLRCSPKSGHDTVSWYQQALGQGPQFIFQYYEEEERQRGNFPDRFSGHQFPNYSSELNVNALLLGDSALYLCASSLYGSSTDTQYFGPGTRLTVL.

The chain is built from TRBV19 and TRBJ2-7, with TRBD2 matching over 7 bases. The CDR3 is 15 residues long. The V gene end was trimmed by 3 bases and the J gene end by 2 bases; junction bases not matched to a gene: 7. Looked up from germline, CDR1 is LNHDA and CDR2 is SQIVND (reference sequence). CDR3 coding DNA: TGTGCCAGTAGTATCGGGGCTAGCGGAACCTACGAGCAGTACTTC. Translating gives CASSIGASGTYEQYF.